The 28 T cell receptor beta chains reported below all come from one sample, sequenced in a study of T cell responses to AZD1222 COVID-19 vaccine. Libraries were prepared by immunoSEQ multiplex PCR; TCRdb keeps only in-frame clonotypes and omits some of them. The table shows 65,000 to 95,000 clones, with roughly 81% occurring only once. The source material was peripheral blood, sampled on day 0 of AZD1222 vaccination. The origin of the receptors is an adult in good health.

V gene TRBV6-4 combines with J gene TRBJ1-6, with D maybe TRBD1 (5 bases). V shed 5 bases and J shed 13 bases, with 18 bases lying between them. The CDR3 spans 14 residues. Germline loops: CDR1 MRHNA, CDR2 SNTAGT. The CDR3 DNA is TGTGCCAGCAGTTTTGGGACGAGCTGGGGCCCCCTCCACTTT. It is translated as CASSFGTSWGPLHF.

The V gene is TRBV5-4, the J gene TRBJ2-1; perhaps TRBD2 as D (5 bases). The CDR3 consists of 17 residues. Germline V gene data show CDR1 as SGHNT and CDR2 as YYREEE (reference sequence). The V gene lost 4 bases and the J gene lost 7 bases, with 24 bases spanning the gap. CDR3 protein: CASSPRPNHNPGNEQFF. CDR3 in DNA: TGTGCCAGCAGCCCTAGGCCCAACCACAATCCGGGAAATGAGCAGTTCTTC.

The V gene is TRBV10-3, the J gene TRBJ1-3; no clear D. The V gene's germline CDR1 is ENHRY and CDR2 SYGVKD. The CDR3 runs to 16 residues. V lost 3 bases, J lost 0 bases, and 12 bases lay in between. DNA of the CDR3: TGTGCCATCAGTGAAGATGCAGCCCGCTCTGGAAACACCATATATTTT. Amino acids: CAISEDAARSGNTIYF.

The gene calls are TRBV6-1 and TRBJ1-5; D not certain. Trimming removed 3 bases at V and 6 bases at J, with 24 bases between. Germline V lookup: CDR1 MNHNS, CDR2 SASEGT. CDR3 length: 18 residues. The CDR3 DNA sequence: TGTGCCAGCAGTGATTCGTGGGCGGCGGGAGGGCAGGTTCAGCCCCAGCATTTT. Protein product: CASSDSWAAGGQVQPQHF.

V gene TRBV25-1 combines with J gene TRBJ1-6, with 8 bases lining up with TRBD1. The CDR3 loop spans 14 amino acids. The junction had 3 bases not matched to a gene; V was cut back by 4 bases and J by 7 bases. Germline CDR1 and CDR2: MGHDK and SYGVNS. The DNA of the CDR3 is TGTGCCAGCAGTGCGACAGGGGCAAATTCACCCCTCCACTTT. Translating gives CASSATGANSPLHF.

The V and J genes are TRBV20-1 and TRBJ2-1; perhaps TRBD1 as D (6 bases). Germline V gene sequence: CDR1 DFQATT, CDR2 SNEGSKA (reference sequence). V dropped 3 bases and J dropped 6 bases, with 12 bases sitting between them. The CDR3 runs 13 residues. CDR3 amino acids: CSASSIGGNEQFF. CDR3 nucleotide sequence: TGCAGTGCTAGTTCTATAGGGGGCAATGAGCAGTTCTTC.

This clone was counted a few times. CDR3 coding DNA: TGTGCCAGCAGCACAACGGGACCCCGGCTTGGCTACACCTTC. Translation gives CASSTTGPRLGYTF. This chain uses TRBV3-1 (or the pseudogene TRBV3-2) with TRBJ1-2; tentatively, D is TRBD1 (5 bases). The V gene lost 5 bases and the J gene lost 7 bases, with 17 bases spanning the gap. This CDR3 region has 14 residues. Germline V CDR1 and CDR2: LGHDT, YNNKEL (reference sequence).

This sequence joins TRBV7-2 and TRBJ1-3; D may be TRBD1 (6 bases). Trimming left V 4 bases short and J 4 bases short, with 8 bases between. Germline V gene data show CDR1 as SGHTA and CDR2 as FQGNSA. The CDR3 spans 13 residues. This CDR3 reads CASSYGQGNTIYF. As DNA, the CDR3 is TGTGCCAGCAGCTACGGACAGGGAAACACCATATATTTT.

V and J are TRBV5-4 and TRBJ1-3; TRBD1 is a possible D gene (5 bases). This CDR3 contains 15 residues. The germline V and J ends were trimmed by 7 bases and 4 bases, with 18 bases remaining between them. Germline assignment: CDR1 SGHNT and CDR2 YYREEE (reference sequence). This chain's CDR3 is CASGPGPVSGNTIYF. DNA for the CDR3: TGTGCCAGCGGACCGGGACCTGTGTCCGGAAACACCATATATTTT.

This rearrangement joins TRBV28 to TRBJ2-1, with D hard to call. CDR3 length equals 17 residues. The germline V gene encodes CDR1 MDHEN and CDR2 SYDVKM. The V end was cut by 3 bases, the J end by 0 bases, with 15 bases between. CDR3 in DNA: TGTGCCAGCAGTTTCAGCACGACCGATCACTCCTACAATGAGCAGTTCTTC. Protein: CASSFSTTDHSYNEQFF.

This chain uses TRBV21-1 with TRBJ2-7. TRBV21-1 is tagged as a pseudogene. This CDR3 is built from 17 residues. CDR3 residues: CASSKEAGRVMVAEQYF. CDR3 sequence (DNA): TGTGCCAGCAGCAAAGAGGCGGGCAGGGTGATGGTTGCCGAGCAGTACTTC.

CDR3 amino acids: CASSLMAGQGVNEQYF. CDR3 in DNA: TGTGCCAGCAGCTTAATGGCGGGACAGGGAGTGAATGAGCAGTACTTC. The chain is built from TRBV7-3 and TRBJ2-7; 9 bases match TRBD1. J lost 7 bases, V lost 1 base, and 11 bases had no gene match. This CDR3 is 16 amino acids long. Germline loops: CDR1 SGHTA, CDR2 FQGTGA. The full variable domain, its missing parts supplied by reference TRBV7-3 and TRBJ2-7, is GAGVSQTPSNKVTEKGKYVELRCDPISGHTALYWYRQSLGQGPEFLIYFQGTGAADDSGLPNDRFFAVRPEGSVSTLKIQRTERGDSAVYLCASSLMAGQGVNEQYFGPGTRLTVT.

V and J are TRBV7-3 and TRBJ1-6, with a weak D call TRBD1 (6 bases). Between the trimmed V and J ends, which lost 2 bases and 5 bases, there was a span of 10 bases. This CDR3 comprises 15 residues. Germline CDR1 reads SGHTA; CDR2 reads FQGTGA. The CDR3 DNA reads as TGTGCCAGCAGCTTATCAGGGGCTGATAATTCACCCCTCCACTTT. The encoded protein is CASSLSGADNSPLHF. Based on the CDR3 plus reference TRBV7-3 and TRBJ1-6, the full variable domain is GAGVSQTPSNKVTEKGKYVELRCDPISGHTALYWYRQSLGQGPEFLIYFQGTGAADDSGLPNDRFFAVRPEGSVSTLKIQRTERGDSAVYLCASSLSGADNSPLHFGNGTRLTVT.

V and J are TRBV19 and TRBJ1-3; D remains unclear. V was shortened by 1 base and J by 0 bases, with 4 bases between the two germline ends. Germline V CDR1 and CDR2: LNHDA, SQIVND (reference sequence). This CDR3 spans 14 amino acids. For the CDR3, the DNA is TGTGCCAGTAGTATAGCCAGCTCTGGAAACACCATATATTTT. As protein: CASSIASSGNTIYF.

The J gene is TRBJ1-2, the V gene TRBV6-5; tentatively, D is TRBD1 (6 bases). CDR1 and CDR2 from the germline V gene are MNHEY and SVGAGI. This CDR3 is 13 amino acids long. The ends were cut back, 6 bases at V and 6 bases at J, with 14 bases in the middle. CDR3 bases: TGTGCCAGCAGGAACTACAGGGATGATGGCTACACCTTC. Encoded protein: CASRNYRDDGYTF.

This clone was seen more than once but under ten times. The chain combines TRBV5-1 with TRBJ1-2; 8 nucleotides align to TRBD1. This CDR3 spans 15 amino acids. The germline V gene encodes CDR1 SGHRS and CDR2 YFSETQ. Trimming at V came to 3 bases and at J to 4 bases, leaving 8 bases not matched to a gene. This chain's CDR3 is CASSSSGGAIYGYTF. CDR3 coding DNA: TGCGCCAGCAGCTCGTCAGGGGGCGCAATCTATGGCTACACCTTC. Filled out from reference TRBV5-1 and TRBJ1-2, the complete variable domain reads KAGVTQTPRYLIKTRGQQVTLSCSPISGHRSVSWYQQTPGQGLQFLFEYFSETQRNKGNFPGRFSGRQFSNSRSEMNVSTLELGDSALYLCASSSSGGAIYGYTFGSGTRLTVV.

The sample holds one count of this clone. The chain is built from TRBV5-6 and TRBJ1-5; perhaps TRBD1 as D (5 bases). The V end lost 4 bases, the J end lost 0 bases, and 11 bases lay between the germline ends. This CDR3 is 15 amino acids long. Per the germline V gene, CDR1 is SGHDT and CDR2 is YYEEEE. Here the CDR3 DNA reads TGTGCCAGCAGCACGGGACCGAATAGCAATCAGCCCCAGCATTTT. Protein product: CASSTGPNSNQPQHF.

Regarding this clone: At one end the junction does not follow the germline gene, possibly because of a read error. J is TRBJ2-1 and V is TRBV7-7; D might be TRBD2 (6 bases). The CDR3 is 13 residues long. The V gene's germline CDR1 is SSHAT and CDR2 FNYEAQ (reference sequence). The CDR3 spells CASSPRTNNEQFF. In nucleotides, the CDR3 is TGTGCTAGCAGCCCTCGGACTAACAATGAGCAGTTCTTC.

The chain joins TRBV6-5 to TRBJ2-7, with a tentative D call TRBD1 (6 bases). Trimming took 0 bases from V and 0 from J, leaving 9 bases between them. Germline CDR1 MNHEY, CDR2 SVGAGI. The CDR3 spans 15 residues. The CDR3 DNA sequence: TGTGCCAGCAGTTACTCAGGACAGAACTCCTACGAGCAGTACTTC. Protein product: CASSYSGQNSYEQYF.

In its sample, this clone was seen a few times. CDR3 protein: CASSQVLRAQGNQPQHF. The CDR3 DNA is TGCGCCAGCAGCCAAGTGCTCAGGGCTCAGGGCAATCAGCCCCAGCATTTT. This chain links TRBV4-1 with TRBJ1-5, with a tentative D call TRBD1 (5 bases). CDR1 is MGHRA and CDR2 is YSYEKL in the germline V gene. This CDR3 has 17 residues. Trimming left V 1 base short and J 2 bases short, with 15 bases between.

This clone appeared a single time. The CDR3 here is CASSIGTVSYNEQFF. CDR3 bases: TGTGCCAGTAGTATTGGTACAGTCTCCTACAATGAGCAGTTCTTC. The chain recombines TRBV19 with TRBJ2-1; no reliable D call. The CDR3 is 15 residues long. Germline V lookup: CDR1 LNHDA, CDR2 SQIVND (reference sequence). Trimming took 3 bases from V and 0 from J, leaving 9 bases between them.

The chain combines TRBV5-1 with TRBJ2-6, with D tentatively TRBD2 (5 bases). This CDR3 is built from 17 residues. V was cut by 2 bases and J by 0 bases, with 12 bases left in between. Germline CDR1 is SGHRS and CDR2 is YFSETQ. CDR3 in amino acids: CASSFGGLSSGANVLTF. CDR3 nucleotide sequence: TGCGCCAGCAGCTTCGGAGGTCTGAGCTCTGGGGCCAACGTCCTGACTTTC.

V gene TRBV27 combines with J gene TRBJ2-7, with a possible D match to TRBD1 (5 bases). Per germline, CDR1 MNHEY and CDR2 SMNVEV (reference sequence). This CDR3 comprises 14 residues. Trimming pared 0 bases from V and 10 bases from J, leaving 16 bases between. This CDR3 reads CASSLSIGAGDQYF. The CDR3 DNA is TGTGCCAGCAGTTTATCCATAGGGGCTGGGGATCAGTACTTC.

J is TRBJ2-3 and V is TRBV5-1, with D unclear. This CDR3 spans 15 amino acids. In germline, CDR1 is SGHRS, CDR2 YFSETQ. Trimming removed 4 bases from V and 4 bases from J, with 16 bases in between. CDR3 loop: CASSLEPGVPDTQYF. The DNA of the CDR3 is TGCGCCAGCAGCCTAGAGCCGGGTGTCCCAGATACGCAGTATTTT.

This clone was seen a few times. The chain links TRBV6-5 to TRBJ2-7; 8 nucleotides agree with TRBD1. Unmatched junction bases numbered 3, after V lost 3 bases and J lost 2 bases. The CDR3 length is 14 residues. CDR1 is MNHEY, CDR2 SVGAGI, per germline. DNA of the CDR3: TGTGCCAGCAGTTATGGGACAGGAGCCTACGAGCAGTACTTC. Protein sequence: CASSYGTGAYEQYF.

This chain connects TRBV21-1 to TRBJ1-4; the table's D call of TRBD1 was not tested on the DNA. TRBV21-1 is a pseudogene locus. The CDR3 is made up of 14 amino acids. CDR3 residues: CASRLRDRAEKLFF. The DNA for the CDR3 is TGTGCCAGCAGGCTCCGGGACAGGGCTGAAAAACTGTTTTTT.

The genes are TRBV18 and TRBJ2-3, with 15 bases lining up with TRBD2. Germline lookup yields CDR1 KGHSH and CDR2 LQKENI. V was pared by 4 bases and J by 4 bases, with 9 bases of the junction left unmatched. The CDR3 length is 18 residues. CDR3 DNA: TGTGCCAGCTCACGCCCGGGAGGACTAGCGGGGGGGTCAGATACGCAGTATTTT. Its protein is CASSRPGGLAGGSDTQYF.

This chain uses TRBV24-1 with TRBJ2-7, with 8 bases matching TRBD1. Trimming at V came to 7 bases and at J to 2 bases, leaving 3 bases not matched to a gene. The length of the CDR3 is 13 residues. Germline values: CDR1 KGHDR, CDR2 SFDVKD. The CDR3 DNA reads TGTGCCACCAGCGAGGACAGGGCCTACGAGCAGTACTTC. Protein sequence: CATSEDRAYEQYF.